The entry that follows covers one T cell receptor (beta chain) sequence. This CDR3 spans 13 amino acids. With V trimmed by 7 bases and J by 3 bases, 5 bases remained unmatched. Germline V gene lookup returns CDR1 SQVTM and CDR2 ANQGSEA. The data belong to a study of blood T cell repertoires in COVID-19. At the level of the study: T cells, B-cell-depleted T cells, or PBMCs provided the cDNA or gDNA that served as material.

The authors' processing: Reference gene primers were amplified, and this amplification served to estimate nucleated cell counts. Measured with immunoSEQ multiplex PCR; TCRdb has only the in-frame clones, and not every one. V and J calls and clone size are as listed in that table; D and trimming were resolved from the DNA. The table has roughly 190,000 clones, about 88% seen once. The receptor's source is a man aged 25-40 years with acute or convalescent COVID-19. The V call is TRBV29-1, the J call TRBJ1-5; 8 nucleotides align to TRBD1. Sample: peripheral blood. The CDR3 here is CSGGQGVNQPQHF. CDR3 coding DNA: TGCAGCGGCGGACAGGGCGTCAATCAGCCCCAGCATTTT.